These 11 T cell receptor beta chains were all obtained from the same sample, sequenced in a study of cytomegalovirus exposure and HLA in healthy donors. TCRdb's table, derived via immunoSEQ multiplex PCR, lists solely in-frame clones and lacks some. The sample lists some 130,000 clones, approximately 84% occurring once. The specimen sequenced was PBMCs. These receptors came from a man in his thirties or forties in good health and CMV-seropositive.

The chain recombines TRBV10-1 with TRBJ1-2, with a possible D match to TRBD1 (6 bases). Looked up from germline, CDR1 is WNHNN and CDR2 is SYGVQD (reference sequence). This CDR3 has 17 residues. The V gene lost 4 bases and the J gene lost 7 bases, with 25 bases spanning the gap. DNA for the CDR3: TGCGCCAGCAGTGGAGTTGACAGGCCGACGGGTTTAAGTGGCTACACCTTC. It yields the protein CASSGVDRPTGLSGYTF.

The chain has TRBV5-4 and TRBJ2-5; D not resolved. V was trimmed by 0 bases and J by 2 bases, leaving 14 bases between them. This CDR3 spans 16 amino acids. Germline V gene lookup returns CDR1 SGHNT and CDR2 YYREEE (reference sequence). The CDR3 DNA reads TGTGCCAGCAGCTTGGGAGGCGGATCCCGACAAGAGACCCAGTACTTC. Translating gives CASSLGGGSRQETQYF. Drawing the rest from reference TRBV5-4 and TRBJ2-5, the complete variable domain is ETGVTQSPTHLIKTRGQQVTLRCSSQSGHNTVSWYQQALGQGPQFIFQYYREEENGRGNFPPRFSGLQFPNYSSELNVNALELDDSALYLCASSLGGGSRQETQYFGPGTRLLVL.

The rearrangement joins TRBV14 to TRBJ2-3, with TRBD1 identical over 9 bases. The germline V gene has CDR1 SGHDN and CDR2 FVKESK. The CDR3 is 15 residues long. V lost 5 bases, J lost 1 base, and 4 bases stayed unmatched. CDR3 DNA sequence: TGTGCCAGCAGCGGTCGGGACAGGGGCACAGATACGCAGTATTTT. Amino acids: CASSGRDRGTDTQYF.

The genes are TRBV6-6 and TRBJ1-1; 7 nucleotides agree with TRBD1. Germline V gives CDR1 MNHNY, CDR2 SVGAGI (reference sequence). V was clipped by 6 bases and J by 8 bases; unmatched bases: 9. This CDR3 has 13 amino acids. CDR3 protein: CASRPDRVGEAFF. Here the CDR3 DNA reads TGTGCCAGCAGACCCGACAGGGTTGGCGAAGCTTTCTTT.

V usage is TRBV27 and J usage is TRBJ1-2, with a tentative D call TRBD1 (5 bases). In germline, CDR1 is MNHEY, CDR2 SMNVEV (reference sequence). The CDR3 covers 15 residues. Deletions cut 5 bases from V and 6 bases from J, with 19 bases between. CDR3 bases: TGTGCCAGCAGTCCCCCCAATAGGGGTTTACATGGCTACACCTTC. Its translation is CASSPPNRGLHGYTF.

This chain joins TRBV5-1 and TRBJ1-1, with no clear D. Germline loops: CDR1 SGHRS, CDR2 YFSETQ. Between the trimmed V and J ends, which lost 1 base and 1 base, there was a span of 11 bases. This CDR3 region has 15 residues. CDR3 region: CASSLLRMENTEAFF. In nucleotides, the CDR3 is TGCGCCAGCAGCTTGTTGAGGATGGAGAACACTGAAGCTTTCTTT.

V gene TRBV19 combines with J gene TRBJ1-5; the match to TRBD1 covers 9 bases. V trimming: 6 bases; J trimming: 1 base; junction bases outside the gene matches: 10. The germline gives CDR1 LNHDA, CDR2 SQIVND (reference sequence). The CDR3 contains 17 residues. The CDR3 loop is CASRNRGRGESNQPQHF. In nucleotides, the CDR3 is TGTGCCAGTAGGAACAGGGGGCGCGGGGAGAGCAATCAGCCCCAGCATTTT.

The chain carries TRBV5-6 and TRBJ1-2; D is possibly TRBD1 (5 bases). The germline V gene encodes CDR1 SGHDT and CDR2 YYEEEE. V was trimmed by 1 base and J by 5 bases, leaving 12 bases between them. The CDR3 contains 14 residues. The CDR3 region has the DNA TGTGCCAGCAGCTTGTCCAGGGCCTGGTATGGCTACACCTTC. Protein sequence: CASSLSRAWYGYTF.

This clone showed up just once. The V gene is TRBV4-1, the J gene TRBJ2-1; 7 bases map to TRBD1. J was trimmed by 4 bases and V by 1 base; bases with no gene match: 7. CDR1 is MGHRA and CDR2 is YSYEKL in the germline V gene. There are 16 residues in the CDR3. CDR3 amino acids: CASSQVAGTAYNEQFF. CDR3 DNA: TGCGCCAGCAGCCAAGTCGCCGGGACAGCGTACAATGAGCAGTTCTTC.

The chain links TRBV10-3 to TRBJ2-3; a possible D gene is TRBD2 (7 bases). Germline CDR1 is ENHRY and CDR2 is SYGVKD. V dropped 6 bases and J dropped 2 bases, with 21 bases sitting between them. This CDR3 comprises 17 residues. The CDR3 here is CAIRGIGAGDNTDTQYF. Here the CDR3 DNA reads TGTGCCATCAGGGGGATAGGGGCGGGGGACAACACAGATACGCAGTATTTT.

This chain links TRBV6-5 with TRBJ2-1; TRBD2 agrees at 8 bases. Losses at the gene ends were 10 bases for V and 4 bases for J; bases not matched to a gene: 6. The CDR3 totals 13 residues. CDR1 and CDR2 from the germline V gene are MNHEY and SVGAGI. The CDR3 coding sequence is TGTGCCACACAGCGGGGGAGTTACAATGAGCAGTTCTTC. Translation gives CATQRGSYNEQFF.